This entry describes one T cell receptor (beta chain). This clone's antigen is unknown. The record has no base qualities; no much larger clone is one base away. The sample belongs to a study of immune cell composition in non-small cell lung cancer (dated by TCRdb to 2016 to 2017). Regarding the complete study: Histologic subtype, mostly lung adenocarcinoma or squamous cell carcinoma, was determined with H&E together with p63, CK5, Napsin A and TTF-1 immunohistochemistry. Adaptive Biotechnologies TCR-beta sequencing was carried out on over 32 paired NSCLC tumour and non-adjacent lung specimens, as well as on approximately 26 tumour-only specimens. Supplementary cohort #1 consisted of roughly eleven lung adenocarcinoma cases with paired tumour/lung TCR-beta sequencing and with TIL populations generated to assess tumour reactivity. The subtype comparisons left out four tumour specimens with TCR-beta data because those specimens were rare histological subtypes. Study-wide conclusions, independent of this receptor: No significant correlation was found between tumour TCR-beta clonality and smoking pack-years. The reactivity cohort contained only 10 to 11 cases, and the tumour-reactive clones were not shown to have sequences in common with the dominant in vivo tumour-associated clones. Significantly higher Top 10 clone scores and productive clonality were observed in lung squamous cell carcinoma than in lung adenocarcinoma tumours. Across nine to ten adenocarcinoma cases, the maximal tumour-associated clone frequency showed a strong correlation with TIL tumour reactivity, but overall clonality showed no such correlation. Tumour-associated clones >0.5% were found in nearly half of NSCLC cases, namely in approximately 33% of adenocarcinomas versus less than 85% of squamous carcinomas.

Genomic DNA was isolated with the QIAamp DNA kit from frozen aliquots of single-cell suspensions that had not been sorted. The tumour samples consisted of non-small cell lung cancer tissue that had been surgically resected. Tissues arrived within 2 hours after resection and were immediately processed into single-cell suspensions. Tissue was mechanically dissociated and enzymatically digested with DNase I, collagenase I and hyaluronidase for 25 to 35 minutes at 37 °C, then filtered and RBC-lysed. From the cysteine up to the phenylalanine, the CDR3 has a length of 12 residues. CDR3 DNA is the only sequence kept; it has 36 bases, read in frame from the first base. The junction shows trimming of 5 bases on V and 8 bases on J, plus 13 bases between the germline ends. CDR1 is given as MNHEY and CDR2 as SVGAGI, both from the germline V gene. A two-step multiplex PCR amplified TCR-beta CDR3 regions from genomic DNA, and the second step of the PCR added Illumina-compatible adaptors. As a commercial immunoSEQ service, TCR-beta immunosequencing was carried out on an Illumina platform. The paper's data handling went like this. Repertoires were described by productive clonality and by Top 10 Clones, which is the percentage of T-cell templates coming from the ten most frequent sequences. Values of productive clonality ranged from 0 to 1, with a monoclonal population indicated by a value of 1. Tumour-associated clones were defined as sequences comprising at least 0.1% of tumour T-cell templates but absent from matched non-adjacent lung, identified via log10 scatter plots. Two-group comparisons used Student's t-tests, stages used ANOVA, and relationships used linear regression, analysed in GraphPad Prism7 and R. TCRdb retrieved this table from immuneACCESS and kept in-frame rearrangements only. Not all clones are present; in checked studies, unresolved V genes account for under half, and no reason is known for the remainder. From that table come the V and J calls and clone size; the DNA was used to work out D and trimming. The sample contains roughly 8,000 clones, about 70% of them found a single time. The ten biggest clones cover more than 8% of the sample.

The sample comprised lung tumor tissue. Recombination connected TRBV6-5 to TRBJ2-7, with TRBD1 as a weak D call on 5 bases. The receptor's source is a human donor with non-small cell lung cancer. The CDR3 amino acid sequence is: CASSEISGKQYF. The sequenced DNA is TGTGCCAGCAGTGAAATCTCAGGGAAGCAGTACTTC.